The clone carrying this TCR beta chain was recorded many times. As yet, its antigen is unknown. This sample was included in a study of T cells in Graves' hyperthyroidism and ophthalmopathy. This CDR3 has 13 residues. Trimming took 2 bases from V and 6 from J, leaving 10 bases between them. Germline lookup yields CDR1 SGHVS and CDR2 FNYEAQ. TCR beta CDR3 regions were amplified from RNA transcripts. Primed by the HTBI set, a first-round RT-PCR was run on the TCR CDR3. A single record per CDR3 protein comes from TCRdb applying MiXCR to the multiplex PCR reads. The sample carries 220,000 or so distinct CDR3 sequences, about 15% recorded once. Study-wide points: The blood repertoire included most of the expanded thyroid clonotypes above 0.001.

The receptor was isolated from a woman aged 18 to 35 with Graves' ophthalmopathy. The rearrangement joins TRBV7-6 to TRBJ1-1; possibly TRBD1 for D (6 bases). Sequencing was done on a sample of blood. The DNA for the CDR3 is TGTGCCAGCAGCTTAAATAGGGGGGCTGAAGCTTTCTTT. Its protein is CASSLNRGAEAFF.